This T cell receptor (beta chain) was sequenced in a study of OX40 agonist ivuxolimab in advanced cancers. Study-wide findings and caveats: Expanded clones were, on average, more numerous among CD8+ T cells than CD4+. Among the lowest peripheral clonal expansion occurred in 0.1-3.0 mg/kg partial responders. Researchers did not establish what antigens the expanded peripheral T cells target. Clonal expansion was seen in CD4+ and CD8+ blood T cells by week 6 at 0.1 to 3.0 mg/kg.

Comments on this clone: Its antigen is currently unknown.

Profiling relied on immunoSEQ multiplex PCR, and the TCRdb table lists in-frame clones only, not all of them. The sample has about 54,000 clones; approximately 90% are singletons. Germline lookup yields CDR1 PRHDT and CDR2 FYEKMQ (reference sequence). The CDR3 runs 14 residues. V was clipped by 8 bases and J by 5 bases; unmatched bases: 8. The rearrangement links TRBV13 to TRBJ1-1; 10 bases are shared with TRBD1. This receptor was identified in an adult with an advanced solid tumor such as melanoma, head and neck, liver or kidney cancer. The sample consisted of CD4+ or CD8+ T cells sorted from blood, taken in a trial of the OX40 agonist ivuxolimab. Here the CDR3 reads CASHSTGGLTEAFF. The CDR3 bases are TGTGCCAGCCATTCGACAGGGGGCCTTACTGAAGCTTTCTTT.